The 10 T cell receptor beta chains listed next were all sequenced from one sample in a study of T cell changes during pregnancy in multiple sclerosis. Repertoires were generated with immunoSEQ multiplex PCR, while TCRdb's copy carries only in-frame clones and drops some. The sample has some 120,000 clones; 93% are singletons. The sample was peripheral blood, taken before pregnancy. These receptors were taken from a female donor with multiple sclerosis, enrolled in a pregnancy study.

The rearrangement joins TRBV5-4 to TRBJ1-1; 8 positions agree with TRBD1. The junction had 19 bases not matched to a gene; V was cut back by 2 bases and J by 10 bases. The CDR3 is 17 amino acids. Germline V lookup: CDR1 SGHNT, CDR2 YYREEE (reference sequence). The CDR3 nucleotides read TGTGCCAGCAGCTTTTCGATTGGGCTGGCAGGGGGCATACCAGCTTTCTTT. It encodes CASSFSIGLAGGIPAFF.

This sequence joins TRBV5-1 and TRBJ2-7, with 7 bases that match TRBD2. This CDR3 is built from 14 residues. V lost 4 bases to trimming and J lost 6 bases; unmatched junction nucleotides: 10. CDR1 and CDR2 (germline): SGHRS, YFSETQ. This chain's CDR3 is CASSAGGGVGEQYF. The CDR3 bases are TGCGCCAGCAGCGCTGGGGGGGGAGTTGGCGAGCAGTACTTC.

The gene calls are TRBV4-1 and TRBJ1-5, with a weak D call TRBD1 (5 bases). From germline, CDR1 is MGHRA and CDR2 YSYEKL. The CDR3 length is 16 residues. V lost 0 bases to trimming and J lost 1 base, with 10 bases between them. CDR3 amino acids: CASSQEGVGSNQPQHF. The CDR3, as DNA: TGCGCCAGCAGCCAAGAAGGGGTAGGGAGCAATCAGCCCCAGCATTTT.

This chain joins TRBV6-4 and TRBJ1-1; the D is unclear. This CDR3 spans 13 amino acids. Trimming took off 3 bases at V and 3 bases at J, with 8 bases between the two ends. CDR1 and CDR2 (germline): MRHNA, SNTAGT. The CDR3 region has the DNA TGTGCCAGCAGTGATCGGCAGGACACTGAAGCTTTCTTT. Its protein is CASSDRQDTEAFF.

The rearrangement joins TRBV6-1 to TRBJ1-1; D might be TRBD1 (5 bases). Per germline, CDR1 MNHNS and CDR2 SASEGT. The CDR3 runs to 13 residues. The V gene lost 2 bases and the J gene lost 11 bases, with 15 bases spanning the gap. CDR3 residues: CASSERFTGGAFF. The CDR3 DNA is TGTGCCAGCAGTGAACGGTTTACAGGAGGGGCTTTCTTT.

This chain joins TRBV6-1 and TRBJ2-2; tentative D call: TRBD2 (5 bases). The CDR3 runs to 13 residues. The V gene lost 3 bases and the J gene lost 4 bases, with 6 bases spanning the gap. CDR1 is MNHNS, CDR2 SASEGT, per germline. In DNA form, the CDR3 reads TGTGCCAGCAGTGAGGACTCCACCGGGGAGCTGTTTTTT. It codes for CASSEDSTGELFF.

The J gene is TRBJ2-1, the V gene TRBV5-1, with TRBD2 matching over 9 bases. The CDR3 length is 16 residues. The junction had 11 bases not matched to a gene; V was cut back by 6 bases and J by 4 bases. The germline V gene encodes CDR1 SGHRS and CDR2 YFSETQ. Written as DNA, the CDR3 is TGCGCCAGCAATACATTCTCAGCGGGGGGATACAATGAGCAGTTCTTC. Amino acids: CASNTFSAGGYNEQFF.

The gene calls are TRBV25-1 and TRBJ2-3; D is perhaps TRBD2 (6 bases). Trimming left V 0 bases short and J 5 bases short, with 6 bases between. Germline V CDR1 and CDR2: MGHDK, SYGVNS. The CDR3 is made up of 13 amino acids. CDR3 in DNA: TGTGCCAGCAGTGAATACGGGGGAGATACGCAGTATTTT. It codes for CASSEYGGDTQYF.

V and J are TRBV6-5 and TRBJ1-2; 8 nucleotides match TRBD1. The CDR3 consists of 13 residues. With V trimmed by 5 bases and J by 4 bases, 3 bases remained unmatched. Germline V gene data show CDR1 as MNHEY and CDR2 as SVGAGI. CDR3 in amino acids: CASSLDRVYGYTF. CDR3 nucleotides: TGTGCCAGCAGTCTGGACAGGGTCTATGGCTACACCTTC.

CDR3 protein: CASSYSRQGSQPQHF. The CDR3 DNA follows: TGTGCCAGCAGTTACAGTCGGCAGGGGTCTCAGCCCCAGCATTTT. The chain combines TRBV6-5 with TRBJ1-5; D perhaps matches TRBD1 (6 bases). This CDR3 region has 15 residues. Germline V lookup: CDR1 MNHEY, CDR2 SVGAGI. Trimming took 2 bases from V and 6 from J, leaving 14 bases between them.